Detailed here is one T cell receptor beta chain. It lacks a known antigen. No per-base quality is available; no much larger clone lies one base away. The sample comes from a study of blood T cells in healthy people across ages (dated by TCRdb to between 2014 and 2016). Regarding the study in general: Template switching captured roughly one uniquely barcoded TCR beta cDNA molecule per two T cells in model experiments. Using deep sequencing normalized with unique cDNA molecular identifiers, the study measured how TCR beta repertoire diversity changes with age. Two additional independent replicas of 1 million unique cDNA reads from the same blood draw were analyzed for two donors (one aged 18 to 30 and one aged 80 or older). Four age groups were formed from the donors: young (average approximately 15 years), middle-aged (less than 40), aged (roughly 56) and long-lived (82).

The roughly 39 donors, aged about 6 to 90 years, were systemically healthy Caucasian individuals from Russia. Approximately 9.3 milliliters of peripheral blood were collected from each donor into EDTA-treated Vacutainer tubes. Ficoll-Paque density-gradient centrifugation was used to isolate PBMCs, with at least 7 million obtained per sample. Total RNA, at least 6 micrograms per sample, was extracted from PBMCs with Trizol reagent. For every donor, an aliquot of PBMCs went through flow cytometry to measure the percentages of naive CD45RAhigh/CD27high T cells. Library preparation used 5' RACE. TCRdb names Illumina HiSeq 2500 as the instrument used. A second about 7 to 11 cycle PCR used a sample-barcoded 5' primer and a J-beta primer mix. Each TCR beta cDNA molecule received a unique molecular identifier from a template-switch 5' adaptor carrying 12 random nucleotides. At least 2.5 million CDR3-containing paired-end reads were obtained from each sample. The Mint cDNA synthesis kit, primed by a TRBC-specific oligonucleotide, was used to synthesize first-strand cDNA from all RNA. All cDNA was treated with uracil-DNA glycosylase and then went through a first 18-cycle PCR with the universal primers M1SS and BC2_uni_R. The source study handled its data this way. For normalization, 1 million high-quality reads, each with a distinct molecular identifier, were randomly selected from each sample. Instead of being binned into consensus sequences, reads that shared molecular identifiers were thrown out. MiTCR, with a Q25 quality threshold and the strictest error-elimination algorithm, was used for CDR3 identification, clonotype clustering and error correction. A nonparametric unseen species model using Euler transformation provided a lower-bound estimate of total TCR beta diversity. Using fastp at Q25 and MiXCR, TCRdb reprocessed the public reads and kept productive beta chains. Entries that share a CDR3 protein sequence are merged under the most common genes and DNA. TCRdb assigned the V and J calls; the authors' analysis was not used. The sample table lists some 800,000 distinct CDR3 sequences, 20% to 25% of them with a count of one. Under 4.5% of the sample goes to the ten largest clones.

Inclusive of the bounding cysteine and phenylalanine, the CDR3 is 16 residues long. Only the CDR3 region is kept as DNA, spanning 48 bases read in frame from base 1. As encoded in the germline V gene, CDR1 is SGHRS while CDR2 is YFSETQ. V is pruned by 4 bases and J by 5 bases, leaving 10 bases of the junction without a gene match. General study outcomes and caveats: As age increased, observed TCR beta diversity per million T cells dropped in a roughly linear way, and a significant reduction was already evident by age roughly 40. Total diversity estimates from one million sequenced T cells were considered lower bounds and underestimates. Conclusive comparison of naive and antigen-experienced compartments was prevented by the profiling of bulk unsorted PBMCs. Because donor CMV infection status was unknown, age-related changes in expanded clonotypes were potentially confounded. Compared with the aged group, the long-lived group had more naive CD4+ T cells, fewer expanded clones and increased TCR diversity, a pattern suggesting age selection. The percentage of naive T cells measured by flow cytometry correlated strongly with observed TCR beta diversity.

The sample was also linked to a second study, of T cells of mothers and their children. The second source states: Nine systemically healthy Caucasian individuals served as donors, namely three mothers together with their six children. cDNA synthesis consumed the entire amount of extracted RNA, loaded at around 1.5 ug RNA in each 15 ul reaction. In the second PCR, the M1S primer introduced both the sample barcodes and 2-4 random nucleotides. More than 9 million TCR beta CDR3 reads were obtained from each mother, and roughly 3.1 million reads were obtained from each child. In both related and unrelated pairs, thymic selection shapes the output of TCR recombination in a similar way, with inherited differences having only a minor effect. Related mother-child pairs always showed normalized repertoire overlap that was slightly higher than in unrelated mother-child pairs, though the difference was never significant. No persistent microchimeric T cell clones were detected, at a sensitivity of 80 to 100 clones per million clonotypes. In the study, deep NGS was used to compare the TCR beta repertoires of mothers and children, and features distinguishing related mother-child pairs from unrelated individuals were sought. On average, the children were roughly 12 +/- 4 years old, while the mothers were around 40 +/- 4 years old. Libraries were sequenced on Illumina HiSeq 2000 with 100+100 nt paired-end reads after adapter ligation with NEBNext reagents. To prevent cross-contamination, the mother and child libraries were prepared a month apart and were sequenced in separate runs. Each donor had between about 500,000 and 2,300,000 distinct TCR beta clonotypes identified. Naive TCR beta clonotypes were estimated from low-frequency clonotypes matched to each donor's FACS-determined naive share, without sorting.

This receptor chain uses TRBV5-1 and TRBJ2-2, and 8 junctional nucleotides match TRBD1. What was sequenced was blood. The sequence was obtained from a boy younger than 18 in good health. The CDR3: CASSLTGGPTTGELFF. The nucleotide sequence reads as follows: TGCGCCAGCAGCCTTACAGGGGGACCGACTACCGGGGAGCTGTTTTTT.